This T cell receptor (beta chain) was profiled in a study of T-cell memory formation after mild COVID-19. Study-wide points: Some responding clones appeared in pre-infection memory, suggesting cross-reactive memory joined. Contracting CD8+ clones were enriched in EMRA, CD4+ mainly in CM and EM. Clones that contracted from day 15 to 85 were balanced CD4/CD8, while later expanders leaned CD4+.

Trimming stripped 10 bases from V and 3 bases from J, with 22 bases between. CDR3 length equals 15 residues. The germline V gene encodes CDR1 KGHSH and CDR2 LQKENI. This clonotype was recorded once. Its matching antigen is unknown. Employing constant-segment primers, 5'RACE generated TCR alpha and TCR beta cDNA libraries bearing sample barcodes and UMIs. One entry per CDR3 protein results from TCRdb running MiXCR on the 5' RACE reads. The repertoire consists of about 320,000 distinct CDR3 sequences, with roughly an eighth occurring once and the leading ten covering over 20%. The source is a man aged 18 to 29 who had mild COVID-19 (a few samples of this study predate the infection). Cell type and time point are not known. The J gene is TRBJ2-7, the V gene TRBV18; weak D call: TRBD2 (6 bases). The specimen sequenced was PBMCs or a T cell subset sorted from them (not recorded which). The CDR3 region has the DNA TGTGCCACCTCCCCGACTACCGGGCGGGACTACGAGCAGTACTTC. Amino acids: CATSPTTGRDYEQYF.